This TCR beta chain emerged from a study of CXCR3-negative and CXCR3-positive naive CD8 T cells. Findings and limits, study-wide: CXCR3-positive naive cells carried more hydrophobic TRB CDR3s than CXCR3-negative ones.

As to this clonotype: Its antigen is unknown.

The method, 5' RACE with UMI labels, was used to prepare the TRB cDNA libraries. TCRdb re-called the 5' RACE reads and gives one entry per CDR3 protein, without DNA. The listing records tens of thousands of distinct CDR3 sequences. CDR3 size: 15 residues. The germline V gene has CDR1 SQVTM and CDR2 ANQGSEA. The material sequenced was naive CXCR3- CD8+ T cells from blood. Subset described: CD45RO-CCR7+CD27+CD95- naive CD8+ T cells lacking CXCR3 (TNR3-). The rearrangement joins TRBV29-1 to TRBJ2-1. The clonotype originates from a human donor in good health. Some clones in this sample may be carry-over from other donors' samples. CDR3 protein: CSVESYQSSYNEQFF.